The 31 T cell receptor beta chains below come from one sample, sequenced in a study of blood T cell repertoires in COVID-19. Here immunoSEQ multiplex PCR was the method, and the copy in TCRdb shows in-frame clones only, minus some. In the table there are roughly 55,000 clones, around three quarters of which are singletons. The sample consisted of peripheral blood. These receptors were obtained from a man aged 55 to 70 with acute or convalescent COVID-19.

The V call is TRBV2, the J call TRBJ2-5; D possibly corresponds to TRBD2 (5 bases). V shed 7 bases and J shed 5 bases, with 17 bases lying between them. Germline assignment: CDR1 SNHLY and CDR2 FYNNEI. CDR3 length equals 14 residues. CDR3 residues: CASTPWSSLETQYF. CDR3 nucleotide sequence: TGTGCCAGCACCCCGTGGTCTAGCTTGGAGACCCAGTACTTC.

The V gene is TRBV5-1, the J gene TRBJ1-6, with 7 positions matching TRBD1. This CDR3 contains 15 residues. Germline lookup yields CDR1 SGHRS and CDR2 YFSETQ. Losses at the gene ends were 2 bases for V and 7 bases for J; bases not matched to a gene: 6. Here the CDR3 reads CASSLQGLGNSPLHF. The DNA for the CDR3 is TGCGCCAGCAGCTTACAGGGGCTAGGGAATTCACCCCTCCACTTT.

The CDR3 coding sequence is TGTGCCAGCAGCTTAGAGGGGGAAGAAAGCTCCTACGAGCAGTACTTC. Its translation is CASSLEGEESSYEQYF. This chain connects TRBV13 to TRBJ2-7, with D perhaps TRBD1 (6 bases). Germline V gene sequence: CDR1 PRHDT, CDR2 FYEKMQ (reference sequence). The V end lost 1 base, the J end lost 0 bases, and 13 bases lay between the germline ends. This CDR3 is 16 amino acids long.

The chain uses TRBV5-1 and TRBJ2-5; TRBD1 is a possible D gene (5 bases). CDR3 length: 16 amino acids. Germline V CDR1 and CDR2: SGHRS, YFSETQ. The V end was cut by 2 bases, the J end by 1 base, with 15 bases between. CDR3 nucleotides: TGCGCCAGCAGCTTAATTCCGACAGAAACCCAAGAGACCCAGTACTTC. The encoded protein is CASSLIPTETQETQYF.

The chain couples TRBV11-2 to TRBJ1-1, with D unresolved. The length of the CDR3 is 15 residues. Trimming pared 3 bases from V and 0 bases from J, leaving 11 bases between. Germline V gene sequence: CDR1 SGHAT, CDR2 FQNNGV. CDR3 nucleotides: TGTGCCAGCAGCTTGCAGTCACAGCTGAACACTGAAGCTTTCTTT. Amino acids: CASSLQSQLNTEAFF.

This clone was recorded a few times. The chain recombines TRBV18 with TRBJ1-2, with 11 positions matching TRBD1. The germline V gene encodes CDR1 KGHSH and CDR2 LQKENI. The CDR3 extends over 14 amino acids. V shed 8 bases and J 4 bases; nucleotides not matched to a gene: 6. CDR3 nucleotide sequence: TGTGCCAGCGGACAGGGGGCGCAACTCTATGGCTACACCTTC. Protein product: CASGQGAQLYGYTF.

In its sample, this clone was seen once. CDR3 amino acids: CASSFGGLSSYNEQFF. CDR3 nucleotides: TGCGCCAGCAGCTTTGGGGGACTGAGCTCCTACAATGAGCAGTTCTTC. The gene calls are TRBV5-1 and TRBJ2-1; D is possibly TRBD2 (6 bases). Trimming pared 2 bases from V and 0 bases from J, leaving 12 bases between. Germline CDR1 reads SGHRS; CDR2 reads YFSETQ. This CDR3 contains 16 residues.

The J gene is TRBJ2-7, the V gene TRBV12-5; D is unclear. The germline gives CDR1 LGHNT, CDR2 FRNRAP. CDR3 length: 15 residues. The ends were cut back, 6 bases at V and 3 bases at J, with 18 bases in the middle. This CDR3 is CASGSERSKDYEQYF. The CDR3, as DNA: TGTGCTAGTGGCTCTGAGCGATCGAAGGACTACGAGCAGTACTTC.

V gene TRBV6-5 combines with J gene TRBJ2-3; 10 positions match TRBD1. Unmatched junction bases numbered 9, after V lost 5 bases and J lost 7 bases. Germline assignment: CDR1 MNHEY and CDR2 SVGAGI. The CDR3 is made up of 15 amino acids. CDR3 in DNA: TGTGCCAGCAGTCCGGGACAGGGGAATCAAAATACGCAGTATTTT. This sequence encodes CASSPGQGNQNTQYF.

In its sample, this clone was seen a few times. The genes are TRBV20-1 and TRBJ2-5; the match to TRBD1 covers 8 bases. The V and J ends lost 3 bases and 4 bases, in that order; junction bases with no gene match: 7. Germline values: CDR1 DFQATT, CDR2 SNEGSKA (reference sequence). The CDR3 runs 14 residues. CDR3 nucleotide sequence: TGCAGTGCTAGTGAGGACAGGGATTTAGAGACCCAGTACTTC. The encoded protein is CSASEDRDLETQYF.

V and J are TRBV19 and TRBJ2-5; D is possibly TRBD2 (7 bases). The germline V and J ends were trimmed by 9 bases and 1 base, with 21 bases remaining between them. Germline V gives CDR1 LNHDA, CDR2 SQIVND (reference sequence). This CDR3 comprises 16 residues. CDR3 loop: CASRERGGGLQETQYF. CDR3 DNA: TGTGCCAGCAGGGAGAGGGGCGGGGGCCTCCAAGAGACCCAGTACTTC.

The chain carries TRBV6-6 and TRBJ1-2; 7 bases fit TRBD1. Germline V gene sequence: CDR1 MNHNY, CDR2 SVGAGI (reference sequence). This CDR3 has 13 residues. Losses at the gene ends were 6 bases for V and 2 bases for J; bases not matched to a gene: 3. The CDR3, as DNA: TGTGCCAGCAGCAGGGACAGAAACTATGGCTACACCTTC. Translating gives CASSRDRNYGYTF.

The chain combines TRBV6-5 with TRBJ1-5, with D maybe TRBD1 (6 bases). Germline lookup yields CDR1 MNHEY and CDR2 SVGAGI. With 8 bases removed from V and 3 bases from J, the gap between germline ends came to 17 bases. There are 15 residues in the CDR3. CDR3 bases: TGTGCCAGCGTCCTCCGGGACATCCTCAATCAGCCCCAGCATTTT. This codes for CASVLRDILNQPQHF.

V is TRBV7-2 and J is TRBJ1-3; D gene uncertain. V lost 4 bases and J 0 bases, leaving 10 bases between the germline ends. CDR3 length: 15 residues. Germline loops: CDR1 SGHTA, CDR2 FQGNSA. CDR3 bases: TGTGCCAGCAGCTCCGGCGCGGCCTCTGGAAACACCATATATTTT. It is translated as CASSSGAASGNTIYF.

This clone has a handful of counts. The chain links TRBV19 to TRBJ1-5, with D perhaps matching TRBD1 (5 bases). Between the trimmed V and J ends, which lost 8 bases and 7 bases, there was a span of 24 bases. Germline-derived CDR1 and CDR2 are LNHDA and SQIVND (reference sequence). CDR3 size: 16 residues. CDR3 sequence reads: CASSPLPQGARQPQHF. CDR3 bases: TGTGCCAGTTCACCCCTCCCCCAGGGTGCAAGGCAGCCCCAGCATTTT.

The chain couples TRBV5-1 to TRBJ1-2; no definite D call. This CDR3 is 13 amino acids long. V lost 0 bases to trimming and J lost 8 bases, with 11 bases between them. Germline V gene sequence: CDR1 SGHRS, CDR2 YFSETQ. In DNA form, the CDR3 reads TGCGCCAGCAGCTTGGACTTACGTTGGGGCTACACCTTC. Protein product: CASSLDLRWGYTF.

The chain links TRBV2 to TRBJ2-1; D is unresolved. The germline gives CDR1 SNHLY, CDR2 FYNNEI. Trimming cost V 3 bases and J 7 bases, with 16 bases left between them. The CDR3 loop spans 15 amino acids. CDR3 in amino acids: CASSEDRLERNEQFF. Written as DNA, the CDR3 is TGTGCCAGCAGTGAGGATCGGTTGGAGAGGAATGAGCAGTTCTTC.

V usage is TRBV2 and J usage is TRBJ1-5; no reliable D call. The CDR3 contains 12 residues. V was cut by 5 bases and J by 15 bases, with 17 bases left in between. Germline V CDR1 and CDR2: SNHLY, FYNNEI. The CDR3 DNA reads as TGTGCCAGCAGTACCGAGGGCTCCTCTTGGCATTTT. It encodes CASSTEGSSWHF. The full variable domain, rest sourced from reference TRBV2 and TRBJ1-5, is EPEVTQTPSHQVTQMGQEVILRCVPISNHLYFYWYRQILGQKVEFLVSFYNNEISEKSEIFDDQFSVERPDGSNFTLKIRSTKLEDSAMYFCASSTEGSSWHFGDGTRLSIL.

V is TRBV4-2 and J is TRBJ1-2; 8 bases fit TRBD1. Trimming at V came to 0 bases and at J to 4 bases, leaving 10 bases not matched to a gene. The CDR3 length is 17 residues. Germline values: CDR1 LGHNA, CDR2 YNFKEQ. The CDR3 sequence: CASSQEYRQGMGYGYTF. The CDR3 DNA follows: TGTGCCAGCAGCCAAGAGTACAGACAGGGGATGGGCTATGGCTACACCTTC.

The chain carries TRBV6-5 and TRBJ1-4, with 9 bases fitting TRBD1. The CDR3 is made up of 15 amino acids. Germline assignment: CDR1 MNHEY and CDR2 SVGAGI. V lost 6 bases and J lost 8; bases outside the gene matches: 10. In DNA, the CDR3 is TGTGCCAGCAGCGACCCGGGACAGGGTTTGGAAAAACTGTTTTTT. It yields the protein CASSDPGQGLEKLFF.

The V call is TRBV7-2, the J call TRBJ2-7; 7 nucleotides align to TRBD2. Germline assignment: CDR1 SGHTA and CDR2 FQGNSA. V lost 5 bases, J lost 7 bases, and 11 bases stayed unmatched. The CDR3 runs 14 residues. CDR3 in DNA: TGTGCCAGCAGCAAAACTAGCGCGGCCTTTGAGCAGTACTTC. Translated: CASSKTSAAFEQYF.

CDR3 residues: CASSRTEKISGNTIYF. The CDR3 DNA reads as TGTGCCAGCAGCCGGACAGAAAAGATCTCTGGAAACACCATATATTTT. This chain connects TRBV11-3 to TRBJ1-3; possible D gene TRBD1, 6 bases. The CDR3 runs to 16 residues. Germline CDR1 and CDR2: SGHNT and YENEEA. V was clipped by 5 bases and J by 0 bases, with 14 bases between them. Full variable domain (remainder filled in from reference TRBV11-3 and TRBJ1-3): EAGVVQSPRYKIIEKKQPVAFWCNPISGHNTLYWYLQNLGQGPELLIRYENEEAVDDSQLPKDRFSAERLKGVDSTLKIQPAELGDSAVYLCASSRTEKISGNTIYFGEGSWLTVV.

The chain has TRBV7-9 and TRBJ1-1; 12 nucleotides align to TRBD1. Germline V gives CDR1 SEHNR, CDR2 FQNEAQ (reference sequence). Germline trimming cut 5 bases from V and 1 base from J; bases unmatched to any gene: 8. The CDR3 spans 17 residues. CDR3 residues: CASSRGGQGAKNTEAFF. In DNA form, the CDR3 reads TGTGCCAGCAGCAGAGGGGGACAGGGGGCTAAGAACACTGAAGCTTTCTTT.

The chain employs TRBV7-2 and TRBJ2-3; 8 bases line up with TRBD2. Trimming took 5 bases from V and 2 from J; bases not matched to a gene: 9. Germline V gene data show CDR1 as SGHTA and CDR2 as FQGNSA. The CDR3 has 16 residues. CDR3 sequence reads: CASSTLWTSLTDTQYF. CDR3 nucleotide sequence: TGTGCCAGCAGCACTTTGTGGACTAGCCTCACAGATACGCAGTATTTT.

V usage is TRBV2 and J usage is TRBJ1-4; 7 bases agree with TRBD1. Germline V gives CDR1 SNHLY, CDR2 FYNNEI. The CDR3 spans 13 residues. The J segment lost 7 bases and the V segment lost 6 bases, leaving 5 bases of the junction unmatched. DNA of the CDR3: TGTGCCAGCAGGACAGGGCGGATTGAAAAACTGTTTTTT. The encoded protein is CASRTGRIEKLFF.

V gene TRBV10-2 combines with J gene TRBJ1-5; no firm D call. Trimming took off 8 bases at V and 15 bases at J, with 23 bases between the two ends. The CDR3 is made up of 13 amino acids. Germline V gene sequence: CDR1 WSHSY, CDR2 SAAADI. In DNA form, the CDR3 reads TGCGCCAGCCAATACGCACCTGACGTTGGGCGGCATTTT. Residues: CASQYAPDVGRHF.

The J gene is TRBJ2-7, the V gene TRBV28; 8 positions match TRBD2. The J segment lost 3 bases and the V segment lost 2 bases, leaving 12 bases of the junction unmatched. Germline V gene lookup returns CDR1 MDHEN and CDR2 SYDVKM. This CDR3 has 17 amino acids. CDR3 bases: TGTGCCAGCAGTTTAACTAGCGGCGTCAAAATCTTCTACGAGCAGTACTTC. It specifies CASSLTSGVKIFYEQYF. The full variable domain, in which reference TRBV28 and TRBJ2-7 provide the parts outside the CDR3, is DVKVTQSSRYLVKRTGEKVFLECVQDMDHENMFWYRQDPGLGLRLIYFSYDVKMKEKGDIPEGYSVSREKKERFSLILESASTNQTSMYLCASSLTSGVKIFYEQYFGPGTRLTVT.

The V and J genes are TRBV9 and TRBJ1-1; D remains ambiguous. CDR3 size: 13 residues. The V and J ends lost 0 bases and 4 bases respectively, with 7 bases between them. Germline CDR1 and CDR2: SGDLS and YYNGEE. CDR3 protein: CASSVAGSTEAFF. CDR3 bases: TGTGCCAGCAGCGTAGCGGGTTCCACTGAAGCTTTCTTT.

The sample holds one count of this clone. The V and J genes are TRBV6-5 and TRBJ2-7; D might be TRBD1 (5 bases). Germline CDR1 is MNHEY and CDR2 is SVGAGI. The CDR3 is 14 amino acids. Trimming removed 8 bases at V and 9 bases at J, with 23 bases between. This CDR3 is CASVNTGYPLGQYF. DNA for the CDR3: TGTGCCAGCGTCAATACAGGCTATCCTCTAGGGCAGTACTTC.

The chain joins TRBV12-5 to TRBJ2-1, with D perhaps TRBD1 (5 bases). CDR3 length equals 14 residues. The germline gives CDR1 LGHNT, CDR2 FRNRAP. Trimming pared 6 bases from V and 9 bases from J, leaving 18 bases between. CDR3 sequence: CASGAGGPRGEQFF. The CDR3 DNA is TGTGCTAGTGGGGCAGGTGGGCCTAGGGGTGAGCAGTTCTTC.

The rearrangement uses TRBV15 and TRBJ2-2; no reliable D call. Trimming took 0 bases from V and 3 from J, leaving 11 bases between them. CDR3 length: 16 residues. Germline values: CDR1 LNHNV, CDR2 YYDKDF (reference sequence). The CDR3: CATSRDLGGYTGELFF. CDR3 coding DNA: TGTGCCACCAGCAGAGATCTCGGCGGTTACACCGGGGAGCTGTTTTTT. Together with reference TRBV15 and TRBJ2-2, the CDR3 gives the full variable domain: DAMVIQNPRYQVTQFGKPVTLSCSQTLNHNVMYWYQQKSSQAPKLLFHYYDKDFNNEADTPDNFQSRRPNTSFCFLDIRSPGLGDTAMYLCATSRDLGGYTGELFFGEGSRLTVL.